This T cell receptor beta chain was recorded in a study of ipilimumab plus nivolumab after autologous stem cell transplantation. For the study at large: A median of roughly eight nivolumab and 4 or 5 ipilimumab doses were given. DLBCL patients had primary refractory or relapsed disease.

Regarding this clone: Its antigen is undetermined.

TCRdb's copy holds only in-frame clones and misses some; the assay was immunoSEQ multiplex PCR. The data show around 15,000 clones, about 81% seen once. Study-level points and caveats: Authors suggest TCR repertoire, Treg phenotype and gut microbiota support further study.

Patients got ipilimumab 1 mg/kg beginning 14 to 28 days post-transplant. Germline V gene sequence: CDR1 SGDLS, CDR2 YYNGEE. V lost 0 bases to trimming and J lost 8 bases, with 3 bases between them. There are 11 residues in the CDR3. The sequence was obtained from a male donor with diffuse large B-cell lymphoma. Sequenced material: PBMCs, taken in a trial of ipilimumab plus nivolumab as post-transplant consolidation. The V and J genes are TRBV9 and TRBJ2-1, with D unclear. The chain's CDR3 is CASSVGDEQFF. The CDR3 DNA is TGTGCCAGCAGCGTAGGGGATGAGCAGTTCTTC.